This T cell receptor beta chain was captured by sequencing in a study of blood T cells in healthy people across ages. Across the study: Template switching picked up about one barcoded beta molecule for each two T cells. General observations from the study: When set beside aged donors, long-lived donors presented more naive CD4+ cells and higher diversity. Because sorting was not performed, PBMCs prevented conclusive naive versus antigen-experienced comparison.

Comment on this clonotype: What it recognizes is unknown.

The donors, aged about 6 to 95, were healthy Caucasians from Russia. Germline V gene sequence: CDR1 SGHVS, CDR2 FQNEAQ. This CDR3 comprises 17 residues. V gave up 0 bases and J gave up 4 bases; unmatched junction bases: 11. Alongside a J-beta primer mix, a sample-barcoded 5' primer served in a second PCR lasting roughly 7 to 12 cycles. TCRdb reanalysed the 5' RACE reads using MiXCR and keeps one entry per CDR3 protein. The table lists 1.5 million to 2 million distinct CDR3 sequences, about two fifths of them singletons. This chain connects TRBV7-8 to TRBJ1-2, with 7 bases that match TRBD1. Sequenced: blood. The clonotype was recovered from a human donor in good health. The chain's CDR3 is CASSLALNRGEGYGYTF. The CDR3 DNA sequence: TGTGCCAGCAGCTTAGCGCTGAACAGGGGAGAAGGCTATGGCTACACCTTC.